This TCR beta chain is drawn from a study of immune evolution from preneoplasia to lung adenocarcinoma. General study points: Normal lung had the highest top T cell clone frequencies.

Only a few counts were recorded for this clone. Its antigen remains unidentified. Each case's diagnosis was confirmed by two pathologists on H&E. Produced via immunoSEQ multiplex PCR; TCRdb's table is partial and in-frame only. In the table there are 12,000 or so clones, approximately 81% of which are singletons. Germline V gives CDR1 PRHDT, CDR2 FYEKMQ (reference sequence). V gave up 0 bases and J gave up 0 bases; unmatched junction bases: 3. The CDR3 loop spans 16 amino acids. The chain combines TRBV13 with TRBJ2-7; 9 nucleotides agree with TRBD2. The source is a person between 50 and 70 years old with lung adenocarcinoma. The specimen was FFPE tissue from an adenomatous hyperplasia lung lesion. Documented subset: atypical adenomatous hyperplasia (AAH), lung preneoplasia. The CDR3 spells CASSLGSGSGSYEQYF. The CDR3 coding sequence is TGTGCCAGCAGCTTAGGTAGCGGGAGTGGCTCCTACGAGCAGTACTTC. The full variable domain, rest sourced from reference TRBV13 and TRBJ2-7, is AAGVIQSPRHLIKEKRETATLKCYPIPRHDTVYWYQQGPGQDPQFLISFYEKMQSDKGSIPDRFSAQQFSDYHSELNMSSLELGDSALYFCASSLGSGSGSYEQYFGPGTRLTVT.